This T cell receptor (beta chain) was retrieved from a study of T cells in pancreatic ductal adenocarcinoma. With regard to this clone: The target antigen is unknown.

Here immunoSEQ multiplex PCR was the method, and the copy in TCRdb shows in-frame clones only, minus some. The sample includes roughly 100,000 clones, about 96% of them seen just once. V was trimmed by 1 base and J by 5 bases, leaving 6 bases between them. Germline V CDR1 and CDR2: SGHRS, YFSETQ. The CDR3 is 13 amino acids. General observations from the study: Results skew toward the minority of patients with early-stage disease.

No neoadjuvant therapy was given to the selected pancreatic ductal adenocarcinoma patients before their surgery. What was sequenced was PBMCs. The receptor was isolated from a human donor with pancreatic ductal adenocarcinoma. The chain carries TRBV5-1 and TRBJ2-2; no definite D call. CDR3 sequence (DNA): TGCGCCAGCAGCTTGTTCCAGACCGGGGAGCTGTTTTTT. This gives the protein CASSLFQTGELFF.